This TCR beta chain was retrieved from a study of OX40 agonist ivuxolimab in advanced cancers. Whole-study context: Those treated in dose escalation had hepatocellular carcinoma, melanoma, renal cell cancer or head and neck cancer. Study-level results: Fewer expanded clones were found on average in CD4+ than in CD8+ T cells.

Trimming cost V 0 bases and J 12 bases, with 18 bases left between them. This CDR3 region has 15 residues. Germline V CDR1 and CDR2: MRHNA, SNTAGT. Only in-frame clones appear in the TCRdb table, and some are missing; sequencing was by immunoSEQ multiplex PCR. The sample contains 65,000 to 90,000 clones, around nine tenths of which appear only once. As to this clone: Its antigen remains unidentified.

This clonotype was sampled from an adult with an advanced solid tumor such as melanoma, head and neck, liver or kidney cancer. Sample: CD4+ or CD8+ T cells sorted from blood, taken in a trial of the OX40 agonist ivuxolimab. V is TRBV6-4 and J is TRBJ2-1, with D tentatively TRBD1 or TRBD2 (6 bases each). As DNA, the CDR3 is TGTGCCAGCAGTGACTCGAATTCCCCGGGGGCGGGGCAGTTCTTC. The encoded protein is CASSDSNSPGAGQFF.